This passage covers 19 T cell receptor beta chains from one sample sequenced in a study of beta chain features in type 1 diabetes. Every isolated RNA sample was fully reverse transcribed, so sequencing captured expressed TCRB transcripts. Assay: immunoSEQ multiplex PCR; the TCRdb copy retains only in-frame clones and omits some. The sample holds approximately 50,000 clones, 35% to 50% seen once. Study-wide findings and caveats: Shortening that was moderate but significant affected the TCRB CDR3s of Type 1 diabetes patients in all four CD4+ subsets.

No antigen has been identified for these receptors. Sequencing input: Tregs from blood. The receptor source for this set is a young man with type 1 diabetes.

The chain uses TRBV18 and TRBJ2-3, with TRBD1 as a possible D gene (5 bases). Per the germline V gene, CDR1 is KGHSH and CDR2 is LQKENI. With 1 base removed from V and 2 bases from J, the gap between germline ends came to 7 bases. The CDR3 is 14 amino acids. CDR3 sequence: CASSPRQNTDTQYF. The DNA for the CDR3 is TGTGCCAGCTCACCACGACAGAACACAGATACGCAGTATTTT. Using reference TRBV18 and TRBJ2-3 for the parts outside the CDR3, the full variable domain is NAGVMQNPRHLVRRRGQEARLRCSPMKGHSHVYWYRQLPEEGLKFMVYLQKENIIDESGMPKERFSAEFPKEGPSILRIQQVVRGDSAAYFCASSPRQNTDTQYFGPGTRLTVL.

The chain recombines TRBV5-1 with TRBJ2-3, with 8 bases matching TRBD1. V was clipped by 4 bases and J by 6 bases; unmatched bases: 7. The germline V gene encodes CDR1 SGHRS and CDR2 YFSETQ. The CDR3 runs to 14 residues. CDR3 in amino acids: CASSPGQARDTQYF. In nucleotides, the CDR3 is TGCGCCAGCAGCCCGGGACAGGCTAGGGATACGCAGTATTTT.

Here the CDR3 reads CASMGGAGDTGELFF. The CDR3, as DNA: TGTGCCTCTATGGGGGGCGCGGGGGACACCGGGGAGCTGTTTTTT. This sequence joins TRBV10-3 and TRBJ2-2; D may be TRBD2 (7 bases). The CDR3 length is 15 residues. Trimming pared 11 bases from V and 3 bases from J, leaving 19 bases between. Germline V lookup: CDR1 ENHRY, CDR2 SYGVKD.

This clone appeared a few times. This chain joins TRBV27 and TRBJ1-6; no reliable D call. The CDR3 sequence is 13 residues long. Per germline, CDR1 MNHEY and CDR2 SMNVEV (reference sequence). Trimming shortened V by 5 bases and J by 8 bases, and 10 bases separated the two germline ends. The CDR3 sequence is CASSRGGHSPLHF. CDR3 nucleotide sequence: TGTGCCAGCAGTCGGGGAGGGCATTCACCCCTCCACTTT.

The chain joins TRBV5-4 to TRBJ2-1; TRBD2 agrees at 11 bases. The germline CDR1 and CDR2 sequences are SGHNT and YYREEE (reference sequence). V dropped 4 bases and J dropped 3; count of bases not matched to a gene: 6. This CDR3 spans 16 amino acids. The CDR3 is CASSPRTSGYYNEQFF. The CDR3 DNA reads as TGTGCCAGCAGCCCTAGGACTAGCGGGTACTACAATGAGCAGTTCTTC.

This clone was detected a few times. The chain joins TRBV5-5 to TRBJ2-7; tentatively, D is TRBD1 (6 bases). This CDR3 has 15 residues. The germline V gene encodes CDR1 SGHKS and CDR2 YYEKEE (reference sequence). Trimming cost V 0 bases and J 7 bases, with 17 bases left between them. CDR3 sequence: CASSLAGTPGSEQYF. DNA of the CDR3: TGTGCCAGCAGCTTGGCCGGGACACCCGGCTCGGAGCAGTACTTC.

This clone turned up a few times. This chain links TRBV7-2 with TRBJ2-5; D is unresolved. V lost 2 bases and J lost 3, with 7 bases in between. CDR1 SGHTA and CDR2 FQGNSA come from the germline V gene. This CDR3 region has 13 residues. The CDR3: CASSLSEEETQYF. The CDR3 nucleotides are TGTGCCAGCAGCTTAAGCGAAGAAGAGACCCAGTACTTC. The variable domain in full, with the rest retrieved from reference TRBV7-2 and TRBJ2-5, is GAGVSQSPSNKVTEKGKDVELRCDPISGHTALYWYRQSLGQGLEFLIYFQGNSAPDKSGLPSDRFSAERTGGSVSTLTIQRTQQEDSAVYLCASSLSEEETQYFGPGTRLLVL.

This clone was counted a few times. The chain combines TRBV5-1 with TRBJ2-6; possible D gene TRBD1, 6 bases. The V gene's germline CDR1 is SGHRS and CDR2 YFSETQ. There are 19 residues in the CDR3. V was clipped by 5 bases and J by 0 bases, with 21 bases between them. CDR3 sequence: CASRSHPGDVTSGANVLTF. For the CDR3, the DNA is TGCGCCAGCAGGTCTCACCCAGGGGACGTAACCTCTGGGGCCAACGTCCTGACTTTC.

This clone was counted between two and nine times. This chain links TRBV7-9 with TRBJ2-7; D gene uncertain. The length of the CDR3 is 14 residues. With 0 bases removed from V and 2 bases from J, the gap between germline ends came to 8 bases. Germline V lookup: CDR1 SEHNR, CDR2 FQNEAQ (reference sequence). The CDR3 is CASSLAASTYEQYF. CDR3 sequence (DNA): TGTGCCAGCAGCTTAGCGGCCTCAACCTACGAGCAGTACTTC.

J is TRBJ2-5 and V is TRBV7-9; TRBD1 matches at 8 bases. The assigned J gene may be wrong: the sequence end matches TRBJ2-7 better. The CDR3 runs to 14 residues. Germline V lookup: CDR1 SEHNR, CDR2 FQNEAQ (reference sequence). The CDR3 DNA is TGTGCCAGCAGCGTCCGGGACAGGAGCAACGAGCAGTACTTC. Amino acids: CASSVRDRSNEQYF.

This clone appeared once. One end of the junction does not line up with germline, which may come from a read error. The CDR3 is CASSRRDRGYEQYF. CDR3 coding DNA: TGCGCCAGCTCACGTCGGGACAGGGGCTACGAGCAGTACTTC. The gene calls are TRBV18 and TRBJ2-5, with 10 bases identical to TRBD1. Judging by the DNA end, TRBJ2-7 fits better; the J call may be wrong. Germline V lookup: CDR1 KGHSH, CDR2 LQKENI. The CDR3 has 14 amino acids.

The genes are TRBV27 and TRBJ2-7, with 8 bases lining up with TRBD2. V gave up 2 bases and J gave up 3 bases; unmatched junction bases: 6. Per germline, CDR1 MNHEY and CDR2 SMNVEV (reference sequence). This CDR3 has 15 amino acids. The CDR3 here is CASSLIPGLVYEQYF. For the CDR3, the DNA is TGTGCCAGCAGTTTAATCCCGGGACTAGTCTACGAGCAGTACTTC.

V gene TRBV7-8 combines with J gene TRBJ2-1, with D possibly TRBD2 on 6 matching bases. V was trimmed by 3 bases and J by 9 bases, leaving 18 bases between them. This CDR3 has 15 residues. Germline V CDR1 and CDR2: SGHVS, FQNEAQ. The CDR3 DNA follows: TGTGCCAGCAGCTTGTTTGGCGTCGGGGGTGGTGAGCAGTTCTTC. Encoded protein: CASSLFGVGGGEQFF.

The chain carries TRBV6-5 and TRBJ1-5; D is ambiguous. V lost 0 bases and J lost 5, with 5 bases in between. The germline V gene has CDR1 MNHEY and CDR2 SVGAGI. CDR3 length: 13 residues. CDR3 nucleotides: TGTGCCAGCAGTTACTCCTCCGATCAGCCCCAGCATTTT. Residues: CASSYSSDQPQHF.

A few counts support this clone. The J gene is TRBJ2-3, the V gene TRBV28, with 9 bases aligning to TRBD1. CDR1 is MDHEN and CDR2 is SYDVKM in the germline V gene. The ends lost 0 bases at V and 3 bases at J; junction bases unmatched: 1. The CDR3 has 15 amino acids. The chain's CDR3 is CASSLWTGGTDTQYF. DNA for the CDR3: TGTGCCAGCAGTTTATGGACAGGGGGAACAGATACGCAGTATTTT.

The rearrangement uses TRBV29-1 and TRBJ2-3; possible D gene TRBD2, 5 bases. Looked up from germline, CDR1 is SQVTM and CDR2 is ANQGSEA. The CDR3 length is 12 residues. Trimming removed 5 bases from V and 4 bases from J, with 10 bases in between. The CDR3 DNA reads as TGCAGCGTTCGTCTCGGGGCAGATACGCAGTATTTT. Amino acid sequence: CSVRLGADTQYF.

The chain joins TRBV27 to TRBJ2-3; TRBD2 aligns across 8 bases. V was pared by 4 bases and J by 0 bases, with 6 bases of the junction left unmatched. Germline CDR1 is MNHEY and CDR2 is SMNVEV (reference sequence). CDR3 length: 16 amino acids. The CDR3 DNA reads TGTGCCAGCAGTTACGGACTAGCAGGGAGCACAGATACGCAGTATTTT. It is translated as CASSYGLAGSTDTQYF.

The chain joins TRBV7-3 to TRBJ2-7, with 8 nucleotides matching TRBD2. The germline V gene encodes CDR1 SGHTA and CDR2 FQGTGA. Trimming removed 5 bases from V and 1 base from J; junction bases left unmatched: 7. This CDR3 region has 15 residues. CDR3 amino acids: CASSAGTSGSYEQYF. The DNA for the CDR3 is TGTGCCAGCAGCGCCGGAACTAGCGGTTCCTACGAGCAGTACTTC.

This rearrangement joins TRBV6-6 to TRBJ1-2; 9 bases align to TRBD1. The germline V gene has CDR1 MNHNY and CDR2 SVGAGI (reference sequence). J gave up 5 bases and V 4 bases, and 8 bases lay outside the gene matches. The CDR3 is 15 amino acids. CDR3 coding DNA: TGTGCCAGCAGTTTTGCGAGGACAGGGGCGTATGGCTACACCTTC. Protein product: CASSFARTGAYGYTF.